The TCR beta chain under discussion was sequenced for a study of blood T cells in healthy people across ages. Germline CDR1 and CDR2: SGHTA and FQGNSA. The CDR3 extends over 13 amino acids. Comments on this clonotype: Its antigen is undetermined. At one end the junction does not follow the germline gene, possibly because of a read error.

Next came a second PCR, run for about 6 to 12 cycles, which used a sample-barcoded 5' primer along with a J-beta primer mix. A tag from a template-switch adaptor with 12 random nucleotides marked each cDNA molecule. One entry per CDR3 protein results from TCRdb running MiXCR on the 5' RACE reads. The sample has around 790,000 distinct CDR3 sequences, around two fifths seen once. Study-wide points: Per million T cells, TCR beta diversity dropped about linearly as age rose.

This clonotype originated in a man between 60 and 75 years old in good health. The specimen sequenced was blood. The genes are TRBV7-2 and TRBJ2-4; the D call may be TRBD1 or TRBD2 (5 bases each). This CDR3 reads CASSWGTENSQYF. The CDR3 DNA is TGTGCCAGCAGCTGGGGGACGGAAAACAGTCAGTACTTC.